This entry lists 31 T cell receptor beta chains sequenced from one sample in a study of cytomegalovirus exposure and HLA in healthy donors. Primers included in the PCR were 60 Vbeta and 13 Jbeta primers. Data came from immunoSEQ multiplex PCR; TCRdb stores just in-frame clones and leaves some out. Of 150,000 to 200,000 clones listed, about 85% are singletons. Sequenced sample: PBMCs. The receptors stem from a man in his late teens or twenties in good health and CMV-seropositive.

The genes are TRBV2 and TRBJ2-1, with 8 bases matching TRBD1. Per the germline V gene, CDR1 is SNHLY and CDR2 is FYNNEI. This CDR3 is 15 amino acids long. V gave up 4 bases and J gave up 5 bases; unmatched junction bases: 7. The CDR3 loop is CASSVTRQGHNEQFF. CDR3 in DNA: TGTGCCAGCAGTGTCACGAGACAGGGGCACAATGAGCAGTTCTTC. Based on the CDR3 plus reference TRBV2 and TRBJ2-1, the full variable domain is EPEVTQTPSHQVTQMGQEVILRCVPISNHLYFYWYRQILGQKVEFLVSFYNNEISEKSEIFDDQFSVERPDGSNFTLKIRSTKLEDSAMYFCASSVTRQGHNEQFFGPGTRLTVL.

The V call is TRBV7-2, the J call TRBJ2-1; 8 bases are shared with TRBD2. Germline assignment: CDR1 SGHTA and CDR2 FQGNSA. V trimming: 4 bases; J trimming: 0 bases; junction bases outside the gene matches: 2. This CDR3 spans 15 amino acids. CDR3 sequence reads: CASSSLAASYNEQFF. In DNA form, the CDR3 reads TGTGCCAGCAGCTCACTAGCGGCCTCCTACAATGAGCAGTTCTTC.

This CDR3 reads CASRETGSQETQYF. CDR3 coding DNA: TGTGCCAGTAGAGAGACAGGGTCCCAAGAGACCCAGTACTTC. The chain joins TRBV19 to TRBJ2-5; TRBD1 aligns across 7 bases. The CDR3 consists of 14 residues. Germline V gene data show CDR1 as LNHDA and CDR2 as SQIVND (reference sequence). V shed 6 bases, J shed 1 base, and the junction held 5 bases outside the gene matches. The full variable domain, in which reference TRBV19 and TRBJ2-5 provide the parts outside the CDR3, is DGGITQSPKYLFRKEGQNVTLSCEQNLNHDAMYWYRQDPGQGLRLIYYSQIVNDFQKGDIAEGYSVSREKKESFPLTVTSAQKNPTAFYLCASRETGSQETQYFGPGTRLLVL.

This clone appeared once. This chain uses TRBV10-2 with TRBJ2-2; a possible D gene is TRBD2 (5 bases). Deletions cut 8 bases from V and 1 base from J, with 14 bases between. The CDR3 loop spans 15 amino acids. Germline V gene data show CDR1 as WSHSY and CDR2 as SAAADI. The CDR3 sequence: CASDDPGKNTGELFF. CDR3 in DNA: TGCGCCAGCGACGATCCGGGGAAGAACACCGGGGAGCTGTTTTTT.

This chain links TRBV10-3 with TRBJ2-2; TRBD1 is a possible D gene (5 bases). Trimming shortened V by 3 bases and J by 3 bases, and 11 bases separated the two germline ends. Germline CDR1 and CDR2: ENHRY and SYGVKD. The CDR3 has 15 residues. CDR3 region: CAISERSQDTGELFF. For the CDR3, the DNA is TGTGCCATCAGTGAACGGTCACAGGACACCGGGGAGCTGTTTTTT.

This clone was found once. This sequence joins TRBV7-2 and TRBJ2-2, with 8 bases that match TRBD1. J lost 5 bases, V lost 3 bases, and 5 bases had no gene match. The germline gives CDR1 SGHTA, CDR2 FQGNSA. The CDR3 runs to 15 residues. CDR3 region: CASSFTGGRTGELFF. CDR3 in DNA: TGTGCCAGCAGCTTCACAGGGGGAAGAACCGGGGAGCTGTTTTTT.

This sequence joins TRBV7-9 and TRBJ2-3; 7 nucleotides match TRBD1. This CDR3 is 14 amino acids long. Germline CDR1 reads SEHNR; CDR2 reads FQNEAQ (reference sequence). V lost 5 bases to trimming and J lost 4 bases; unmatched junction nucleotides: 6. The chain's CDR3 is CASSPTGYADTQYF. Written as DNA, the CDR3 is TGTGCCAGCAGCCCGACAGGGTATGCAGATACGCAGTATTTT. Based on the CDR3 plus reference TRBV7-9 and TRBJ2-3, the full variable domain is DTGVSQNPRHKITKRGQNVTFRCDPISEHNRLYWYRQTLGQGPEFLTYFQNEAQLEKSRLLSDRFSAERPKGSFSTLEIQRTEQGDSAMYLCASSPTGYADTQYFGPGTRLTVL.

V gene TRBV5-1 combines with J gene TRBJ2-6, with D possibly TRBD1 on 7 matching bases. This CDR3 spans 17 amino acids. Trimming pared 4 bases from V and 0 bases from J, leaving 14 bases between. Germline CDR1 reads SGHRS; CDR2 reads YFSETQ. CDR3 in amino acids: CASSRGTASSGANVLTF. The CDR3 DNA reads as TGCGCCAGCAGCCGCGGGACAGCAAGCTCTGGGGCCAACGTCCTGACTTTC.

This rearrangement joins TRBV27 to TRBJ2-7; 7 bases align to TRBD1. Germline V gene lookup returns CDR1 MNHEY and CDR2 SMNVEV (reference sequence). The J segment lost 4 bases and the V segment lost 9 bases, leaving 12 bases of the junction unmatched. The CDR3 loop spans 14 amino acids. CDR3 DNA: TGTGCCAGAAGGGTCTGCAGGGGGAATTACGAGCAGTACTTC. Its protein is CARRVCRGNYEQYF.

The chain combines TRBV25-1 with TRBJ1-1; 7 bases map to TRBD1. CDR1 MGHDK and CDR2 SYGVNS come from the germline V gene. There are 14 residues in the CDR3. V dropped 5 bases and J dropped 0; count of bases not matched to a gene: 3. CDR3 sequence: CASSWGQLNTEAFF. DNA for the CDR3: TGTGCCAGCAGTTGGGGACAGTTGAACACTGAAGCTTTCTTT.

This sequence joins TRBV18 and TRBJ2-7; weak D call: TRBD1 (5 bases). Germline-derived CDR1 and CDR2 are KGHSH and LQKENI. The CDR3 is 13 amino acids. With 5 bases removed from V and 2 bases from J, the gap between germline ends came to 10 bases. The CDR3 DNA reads TGTGCCAGCTCAAGGGGATCCCCCTACGAGCAGTACTTC. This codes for CASSRGSPYEQYF.

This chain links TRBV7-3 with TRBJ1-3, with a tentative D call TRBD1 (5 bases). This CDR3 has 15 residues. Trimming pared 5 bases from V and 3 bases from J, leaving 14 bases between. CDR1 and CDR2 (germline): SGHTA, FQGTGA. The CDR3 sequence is CASSERGGVGNTIYF. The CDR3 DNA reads TGTGCCAGCAGCGAACGCGGGGGAGTTGGAAACACCATATATTTT.

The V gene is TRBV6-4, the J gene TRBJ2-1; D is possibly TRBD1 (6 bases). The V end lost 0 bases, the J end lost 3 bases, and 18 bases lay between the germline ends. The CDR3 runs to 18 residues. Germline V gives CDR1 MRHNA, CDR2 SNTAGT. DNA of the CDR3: TGTGCCAGCAGTGACTCCCTGGGGGCCCAACCTGGCTACAATGAGCAGTTCTTC. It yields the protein CASSDSLGAQPGYNEQFF.

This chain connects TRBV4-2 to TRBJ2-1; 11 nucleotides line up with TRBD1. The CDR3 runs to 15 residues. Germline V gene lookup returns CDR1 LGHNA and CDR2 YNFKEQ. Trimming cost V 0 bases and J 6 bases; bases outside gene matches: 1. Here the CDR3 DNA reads TGTGCCAGCAGCCAAGAAGGGACAGGGGGCAATGAGCAGTTCTTC. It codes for CASSQEGTGGNEQFF.

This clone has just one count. CDR3 sequence: CARSSQSRRLDFNQPQHF. The CDR3 region has the DNA TGTGCCAGAAGCTCTCAATCCCGCCGCCTGGACTTCAATCAGCCCCAGCATTTT. V is TRBV7-5 and J is TRBJ1-5. TRBV7-5 is marked as a pseudogene. CDR3 length equals 18 residues.

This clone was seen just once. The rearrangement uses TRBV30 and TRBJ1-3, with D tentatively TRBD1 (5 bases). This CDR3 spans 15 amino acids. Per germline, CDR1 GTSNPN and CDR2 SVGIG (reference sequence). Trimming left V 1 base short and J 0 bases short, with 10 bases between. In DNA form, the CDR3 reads TGTGCCTGGAGTGACGGGACTCACTCTGGAAACACCATATATTTT. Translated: CAWSDGTHSGNTIYF.

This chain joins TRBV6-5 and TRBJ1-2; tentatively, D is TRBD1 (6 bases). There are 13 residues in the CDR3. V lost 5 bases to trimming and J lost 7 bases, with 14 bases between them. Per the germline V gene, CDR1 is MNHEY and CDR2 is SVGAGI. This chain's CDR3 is CASSPAGVPGYTF. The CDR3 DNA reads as TGTGCCAGCAGTCCAGCAGGGGTTCCTGGCTACACCTTC.

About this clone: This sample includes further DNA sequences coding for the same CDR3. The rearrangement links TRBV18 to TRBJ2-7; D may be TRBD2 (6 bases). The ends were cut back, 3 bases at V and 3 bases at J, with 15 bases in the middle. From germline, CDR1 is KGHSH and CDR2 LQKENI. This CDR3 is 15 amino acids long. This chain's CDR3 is CASSPGVMGGYEQYF. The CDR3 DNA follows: TGTGCCAGCTCACCTGGAGTAATGGGAGGCTACGAGCAGTACTTC.

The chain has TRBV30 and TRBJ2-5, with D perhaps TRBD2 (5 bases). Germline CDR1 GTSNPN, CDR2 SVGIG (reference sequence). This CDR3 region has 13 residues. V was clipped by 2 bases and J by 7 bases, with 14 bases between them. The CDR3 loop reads CAWSITISGTQYF. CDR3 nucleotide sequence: TGTGCCTGGAGTATCACTATCAGCGGGACCCAGTACTTC.

CDR3 bases: TGTGCCAGCAGTGACTTGAACACTGAAGCTTTCTTT. It translates to CASSDLNTEAFF. The gene calls are TRBV2 and TRBJ1-1; no clear D. The germline CDR1 and CDR2 sequences are SNHLY and FYNNEI. The CDR3 runs 12 residues. Trimming left V 3 bases short and J 0 bases short, with 2 bases between.

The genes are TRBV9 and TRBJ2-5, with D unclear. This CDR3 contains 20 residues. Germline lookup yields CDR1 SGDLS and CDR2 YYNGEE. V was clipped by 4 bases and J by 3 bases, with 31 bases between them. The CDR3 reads CASSPQSFPGWSHNKETQYF. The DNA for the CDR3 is TGTGCCAGCAGCCCCCAGAGCTTCCCGGGTTGGTCGCATAACAAAGAGACCCAGTACTTC. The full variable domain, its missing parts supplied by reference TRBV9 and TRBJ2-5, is DSGVTQTPKHLITATGQRVTLRCSPRSGDLSVYWYQQSLDQGLQFLIQYYNGEERAKGNILERFSAQQFPDLHSELNLSSLELGDSALYFCASSPQSFPGWSHNKETQYFGPGTRLLVL.

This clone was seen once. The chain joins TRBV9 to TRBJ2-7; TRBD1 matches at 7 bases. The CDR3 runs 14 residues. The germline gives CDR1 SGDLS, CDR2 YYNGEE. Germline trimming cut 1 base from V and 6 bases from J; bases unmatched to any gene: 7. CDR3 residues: CASSVWAGGGEQYF. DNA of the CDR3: TGTGCCAGCAGCGTATGGGCAGGGGGTGGCGAGCAGTACTTC.

The CDR3: CASSLESLAGGYNEQFF. CDR3 sequence (DNA): TGCGCCAGCAGCTTGGAGAGTCTTGCGGGGGGCTACAATGAGCAGTTCTTC. This rearrangement joins TRBV5-1 to TRBJ2-1; 8 positions agree with TRBD2. Trimming removed 0 bases from V and 3 bases from J; junction bases left unmatched: 8. Germline V gives CDR1 SGHRS, CDR2 YFSETQ. The CDR3 sequence is 17 residues long.

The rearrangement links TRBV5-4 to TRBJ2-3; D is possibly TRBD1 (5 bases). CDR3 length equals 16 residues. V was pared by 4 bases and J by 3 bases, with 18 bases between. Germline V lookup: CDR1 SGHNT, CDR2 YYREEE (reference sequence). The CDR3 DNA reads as TGTGCCAGCAGCCCCCACAAAAGACCAGGGACAGATACGCAGTATTTT. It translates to CASSPHKRPGTDTQYF.

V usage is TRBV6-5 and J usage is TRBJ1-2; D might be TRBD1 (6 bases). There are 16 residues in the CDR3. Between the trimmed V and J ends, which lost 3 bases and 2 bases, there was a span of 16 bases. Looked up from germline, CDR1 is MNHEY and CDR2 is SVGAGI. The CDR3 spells CASSYVGGFANYGYTF. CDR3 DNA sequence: TGTGCCAGCAGTTATGTAGGGGGTTTTGCGAACTATGGCTACACCTTC.

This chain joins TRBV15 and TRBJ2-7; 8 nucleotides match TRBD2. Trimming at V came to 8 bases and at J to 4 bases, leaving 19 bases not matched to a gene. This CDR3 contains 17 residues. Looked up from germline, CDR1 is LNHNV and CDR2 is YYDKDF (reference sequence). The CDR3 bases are TGTGCCACCGCCCAGGTGAGAGCGGGGGCCATACGTTACGAGCAGTACTTC. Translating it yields CATAQVRAGAIRYEQYF.

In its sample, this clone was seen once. The CDR3 sequence: CASSLDRDYGYTF. CDR3 bases: TGTGCCAGCAGCTTAGATCGGGACTATGGCTACACCTTC. This chain connects TRBV11-3 to TRBJ1-2; D unclear. The CDR3 has 13 residues. Trimming pared 0 bases from V and 3 bases from J, leaving 5 bases between. Germline lookup yields CDR1 SGHNT and CDR2 YENEEA.

CDR3 bases: TGTGCCAGCAGCTTGCGACAGGGGGGGAGCAATCAGCCCCAGCATTTT. Translated, it gives CASSLRQGGSNQPQHF. The rearrangement joins TRBV5-8 to TRBJ1-5; the match to TRBD1 covers 9 bases. The CDR3 has 16 amino acids. V was pared by 1 base and J by 1 base, with 3 bases of the junction left unmatched. Looked up from germline, CDR1 is SGHTS and CDR2 is YDEGEE.

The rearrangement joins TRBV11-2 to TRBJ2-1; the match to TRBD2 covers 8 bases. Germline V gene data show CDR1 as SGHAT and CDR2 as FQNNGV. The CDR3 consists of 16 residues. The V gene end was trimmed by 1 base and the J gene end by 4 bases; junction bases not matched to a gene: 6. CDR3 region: CASSLGGSGAYNEQFF. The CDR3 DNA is TGTGCCAGCAGCTTAGGGGGTAGCGGGGCTTACAATGAGCAGTTCTTC.

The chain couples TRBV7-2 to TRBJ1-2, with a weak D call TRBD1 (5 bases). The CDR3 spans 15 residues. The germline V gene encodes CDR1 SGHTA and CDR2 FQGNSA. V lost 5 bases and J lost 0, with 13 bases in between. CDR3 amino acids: CASSAEGTPNYGYTF. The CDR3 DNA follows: TGTGCCAGCAGCGCGGAGGGGACCCCTAACTATGGCTACACCTTC.

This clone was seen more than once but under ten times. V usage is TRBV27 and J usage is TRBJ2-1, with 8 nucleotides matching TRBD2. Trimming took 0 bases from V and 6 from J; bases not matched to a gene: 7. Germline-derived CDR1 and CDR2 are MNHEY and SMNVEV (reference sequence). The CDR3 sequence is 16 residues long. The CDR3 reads CASSLSIGGGPNEQFF. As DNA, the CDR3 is TGTGCCAGCAGTTTATCGATCGGGGGGGGACCCAATGAGCAGTTCTTC.